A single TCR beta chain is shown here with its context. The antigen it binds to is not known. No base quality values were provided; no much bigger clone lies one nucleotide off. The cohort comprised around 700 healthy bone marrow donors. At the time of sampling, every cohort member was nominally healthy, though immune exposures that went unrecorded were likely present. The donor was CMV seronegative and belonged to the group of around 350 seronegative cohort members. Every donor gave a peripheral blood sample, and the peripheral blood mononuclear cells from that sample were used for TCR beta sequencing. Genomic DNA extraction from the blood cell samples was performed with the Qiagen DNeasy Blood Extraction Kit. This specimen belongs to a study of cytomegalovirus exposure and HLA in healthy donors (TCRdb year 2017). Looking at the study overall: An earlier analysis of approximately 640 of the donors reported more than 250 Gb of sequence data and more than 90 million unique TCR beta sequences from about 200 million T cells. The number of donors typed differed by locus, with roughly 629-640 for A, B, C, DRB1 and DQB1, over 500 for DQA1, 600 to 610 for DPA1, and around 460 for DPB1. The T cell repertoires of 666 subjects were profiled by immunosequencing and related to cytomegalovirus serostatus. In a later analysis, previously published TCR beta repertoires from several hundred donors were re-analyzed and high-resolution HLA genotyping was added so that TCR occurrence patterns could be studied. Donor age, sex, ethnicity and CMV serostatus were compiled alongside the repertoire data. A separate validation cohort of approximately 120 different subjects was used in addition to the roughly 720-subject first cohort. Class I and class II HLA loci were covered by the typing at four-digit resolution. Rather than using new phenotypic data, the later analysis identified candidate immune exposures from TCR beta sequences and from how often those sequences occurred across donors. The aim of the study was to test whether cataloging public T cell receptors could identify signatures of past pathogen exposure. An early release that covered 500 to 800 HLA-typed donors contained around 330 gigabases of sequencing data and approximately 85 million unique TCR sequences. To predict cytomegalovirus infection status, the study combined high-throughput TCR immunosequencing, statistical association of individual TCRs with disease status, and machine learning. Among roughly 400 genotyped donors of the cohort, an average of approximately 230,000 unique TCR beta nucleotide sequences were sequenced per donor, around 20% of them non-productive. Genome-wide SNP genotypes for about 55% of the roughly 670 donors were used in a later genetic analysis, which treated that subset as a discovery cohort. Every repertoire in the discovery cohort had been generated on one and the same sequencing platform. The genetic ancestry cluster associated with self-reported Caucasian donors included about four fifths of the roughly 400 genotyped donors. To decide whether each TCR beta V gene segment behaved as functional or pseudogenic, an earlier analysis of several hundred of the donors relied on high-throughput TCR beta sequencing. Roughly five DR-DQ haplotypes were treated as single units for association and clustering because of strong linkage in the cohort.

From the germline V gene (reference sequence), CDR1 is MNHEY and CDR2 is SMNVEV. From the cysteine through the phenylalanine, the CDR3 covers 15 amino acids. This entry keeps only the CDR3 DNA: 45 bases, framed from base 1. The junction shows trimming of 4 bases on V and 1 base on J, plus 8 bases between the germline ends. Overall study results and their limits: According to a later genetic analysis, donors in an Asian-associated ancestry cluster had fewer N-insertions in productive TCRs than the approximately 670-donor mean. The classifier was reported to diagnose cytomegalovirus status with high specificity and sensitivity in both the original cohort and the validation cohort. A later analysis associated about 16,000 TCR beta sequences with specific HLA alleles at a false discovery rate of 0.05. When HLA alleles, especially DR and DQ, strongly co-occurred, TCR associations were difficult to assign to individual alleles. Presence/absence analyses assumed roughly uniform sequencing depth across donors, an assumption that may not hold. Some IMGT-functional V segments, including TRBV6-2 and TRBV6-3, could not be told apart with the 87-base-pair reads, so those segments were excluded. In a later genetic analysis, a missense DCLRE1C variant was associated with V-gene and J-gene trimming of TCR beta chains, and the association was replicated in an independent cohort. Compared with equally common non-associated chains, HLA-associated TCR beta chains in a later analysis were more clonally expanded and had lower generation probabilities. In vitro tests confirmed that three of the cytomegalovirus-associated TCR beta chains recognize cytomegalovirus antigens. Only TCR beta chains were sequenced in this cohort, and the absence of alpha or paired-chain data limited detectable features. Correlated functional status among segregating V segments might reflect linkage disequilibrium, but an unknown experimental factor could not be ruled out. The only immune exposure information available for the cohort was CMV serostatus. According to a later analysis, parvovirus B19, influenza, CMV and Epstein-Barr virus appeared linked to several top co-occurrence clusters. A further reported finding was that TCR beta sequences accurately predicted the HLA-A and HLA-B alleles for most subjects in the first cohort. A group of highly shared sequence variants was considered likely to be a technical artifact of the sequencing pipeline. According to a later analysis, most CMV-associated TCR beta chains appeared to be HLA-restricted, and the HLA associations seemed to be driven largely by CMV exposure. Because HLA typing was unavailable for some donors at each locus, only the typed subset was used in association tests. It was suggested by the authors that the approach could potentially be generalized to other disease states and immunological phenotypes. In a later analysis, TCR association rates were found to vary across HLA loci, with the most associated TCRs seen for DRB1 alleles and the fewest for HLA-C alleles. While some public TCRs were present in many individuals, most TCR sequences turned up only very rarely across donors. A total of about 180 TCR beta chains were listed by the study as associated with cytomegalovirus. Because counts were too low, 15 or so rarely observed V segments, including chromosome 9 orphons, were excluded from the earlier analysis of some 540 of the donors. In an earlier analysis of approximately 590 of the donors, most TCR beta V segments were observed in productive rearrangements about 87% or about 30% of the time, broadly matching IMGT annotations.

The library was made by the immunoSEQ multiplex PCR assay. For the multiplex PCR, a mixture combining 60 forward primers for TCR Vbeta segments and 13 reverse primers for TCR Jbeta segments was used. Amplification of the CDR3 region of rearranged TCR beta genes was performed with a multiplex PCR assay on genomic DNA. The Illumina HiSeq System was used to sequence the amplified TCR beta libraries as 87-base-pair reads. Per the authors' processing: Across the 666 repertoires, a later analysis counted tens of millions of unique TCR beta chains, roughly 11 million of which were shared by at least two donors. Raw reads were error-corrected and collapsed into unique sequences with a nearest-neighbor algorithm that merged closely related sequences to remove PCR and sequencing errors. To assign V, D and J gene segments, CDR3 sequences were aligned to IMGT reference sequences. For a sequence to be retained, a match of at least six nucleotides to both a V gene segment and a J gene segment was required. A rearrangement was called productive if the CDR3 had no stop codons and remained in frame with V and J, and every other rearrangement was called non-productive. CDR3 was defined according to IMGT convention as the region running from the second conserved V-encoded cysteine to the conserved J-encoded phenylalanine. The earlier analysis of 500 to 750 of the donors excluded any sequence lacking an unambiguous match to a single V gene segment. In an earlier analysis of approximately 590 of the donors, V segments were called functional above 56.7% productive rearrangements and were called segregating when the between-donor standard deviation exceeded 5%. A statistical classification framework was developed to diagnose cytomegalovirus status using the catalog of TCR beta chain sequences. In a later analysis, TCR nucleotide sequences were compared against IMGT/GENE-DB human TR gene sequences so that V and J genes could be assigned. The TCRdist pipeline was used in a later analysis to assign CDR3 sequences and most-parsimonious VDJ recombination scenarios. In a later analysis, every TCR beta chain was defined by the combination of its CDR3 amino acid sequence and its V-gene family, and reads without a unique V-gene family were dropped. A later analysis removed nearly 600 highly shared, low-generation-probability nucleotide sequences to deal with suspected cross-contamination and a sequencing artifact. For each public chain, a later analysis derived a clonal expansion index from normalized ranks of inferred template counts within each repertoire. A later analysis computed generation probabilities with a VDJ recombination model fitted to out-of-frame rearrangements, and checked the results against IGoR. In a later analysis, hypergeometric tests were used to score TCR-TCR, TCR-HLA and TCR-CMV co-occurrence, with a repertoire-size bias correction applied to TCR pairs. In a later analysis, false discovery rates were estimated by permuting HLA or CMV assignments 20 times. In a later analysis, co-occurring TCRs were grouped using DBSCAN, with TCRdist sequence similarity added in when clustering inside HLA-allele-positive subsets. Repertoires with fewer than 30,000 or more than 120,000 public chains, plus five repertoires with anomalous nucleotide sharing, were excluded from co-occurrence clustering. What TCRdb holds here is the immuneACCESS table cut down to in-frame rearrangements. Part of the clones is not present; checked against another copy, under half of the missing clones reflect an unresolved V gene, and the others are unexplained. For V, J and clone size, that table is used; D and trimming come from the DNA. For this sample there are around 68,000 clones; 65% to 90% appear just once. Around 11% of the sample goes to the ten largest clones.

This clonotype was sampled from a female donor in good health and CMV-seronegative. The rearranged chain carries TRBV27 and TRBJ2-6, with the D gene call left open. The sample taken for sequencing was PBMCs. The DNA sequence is TGTGCCAGCAGTTCCCCCATTTCTGGGGCCAACGTCCTGACTTTC. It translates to CASSSPISGANVLTF. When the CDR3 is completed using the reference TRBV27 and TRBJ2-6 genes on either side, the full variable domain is EAQVTQNPRYLITVTGKKLTVTCSQNMNHEYMSWYRQDPGLGLRQIYYSMNVEVTDKGDVPEGYKVSRKEKRNFPLILESPSPNQTSLYFCASSSPISGANVLTFGAGSRLTVL.